One sample yielded the 28 T cell receptor beta chains listed below, sequenced in a study of identical twins. TCRdb independently ran MiXCR on the 5' RACE reads; one entry per CDR3 protein. Among roughly 250,000 distinct CDR3 sequences listed, 6% to 8.5% were seen once. These same data were also listed under a study on yellow fever vaccine responses in identical twins.

What was sequenced was CD8+ T cells sorted from blood. The source of these receptors is a young woman in good health.

This clonotype turned up a few times. This chain joins TRBV12-3 or TRBV12-4 and TRBJ2-3, with 7 bases matching TRBD1. After removal of 3 bases from V and 4 bases from J, the junction contained 4 bases not matched to a gene. This CDR3 comprises 14 residues. CDR3 nucleotides: TGTGCCAGCAGTTTGGACAGGAAACCAGATACGCAGTATTTT. Amino acids: CASSLDRKPDTQYF.

Many counts were recorded for this clonotype. The V gene is TRBV3-1, the J gene TRBJ2-1; D is possibly TRBD1 (6 bases). Germline loops: CDR1 LGHDT, CDR2 YNNKEL (reference sequence). This CDR3 contains 13 residues. Trimming left V 0 bases short and J 10 bases short, with 10 bases between. The CDR3 region is CASSQDGGGEQFF. CDR3 nucleotide sequence: TGTGCCAGCAGCCAAGATGGGGGCGGGGAGCAGTTCTTC.

The chain has TRBV20-1 and TRBJ1-1, with a weak D call TRBD1 (5 bases). This CDR3 has 12 residues. V lost 4 bases to trimming and J lost 5 bases, with 11 bases between them. CDR1 is DFQATT and CDR2 is SNEGSKA in the germline V gene (reference sequence). The CDR3 coding sequence is TGCAGTGCTAATTTAGGGGTGACTGAAGCTTTCTTT. It specifies CSANLGVTEAFF.

This clonotype was seen a handful of times. The V gene is TRBV15, the J gene TRBJ2-7; D is perhaps TRBD1 (5 bases). The CDR3 is 17 amino acids. Between the trimmed V and J ends, which lost 1 base and 4 bases, there was a span of 20 bases. CDR1 LNHNV and CDR2 YYDKDF come from the germline V gene (reference sequence). CDR3 residues: CATSRVLGRTERYEQYF. CDR3 nucleotide sequence: TGTGCCACCAGCAGAGTCCTGGGGCGCACGGAGAGGTACGAGCAGTACTTC.

Only a few counts were recorded for this clonotype. The chain couples TRBV13 to TRBJ2-1, with 15 bases lining up with TRBD2. The CDR3 runs 19 residues. The V gene's germline CDR1 is PRHDT and CDR2 FYEKMQ (reference sequence). The trim removed 6 bases at V and 4 bases at J, leaving 13 bases unmatched. CDR3: CASSWGTSGGKSPYNEQFF. The CDR3 DNA reads as TGTGCCAGCAGTTGGGGGACTAGCGGGGGGAAAAGCCCTTACAATGAGCAGTTCTTC.

This clonotype was picked up a small number of times. The gene calls are TRBV18 and TRBJ2-7, with 14 bases lining up with TRBD2. The CDR3 loop spans 16 amino acids. Germline assignment: CDR1 KGHSH and CDR2 LQKENI. V trimming: 6 bases; J trimming: 4 bases; junction bases outside the gene matches: 8. CDR3 nucleotides: TGTGCCAGCTCGTCGACTAGCGGGAGGGCCAAGTACGAGCAGTACTTC. It translates to CASSSTSGRAKYEQYF.

The gene calls are TRBV14 and TRBJ1-1, with 12 bases fitting TRBD1. The CDR3 spans 16 residues. Germline CDR1 reads SGHDN; CDR2 reads FVKESK. The junction had 4 bases not matched to a gene; V was cut back by 4 bases and J by 1 base. DNA of the CDR3: TGTGCCAGCAGCCGGCCGGGACAGGGGGCGAACACTGAAGCTTTCTTT. Its protein product is CASSRPGQGANTEAFF.

J is TRBJ2-2 and V is TRBV15, with 9 bases matching TRBD2. The V gene end was trimmed by 0 bases and the J gene end by 6 bases; junction bases not matched to a gene: 5. Germline V gene sequence: CDR1 LNHNV, CDR2 YYDKDF (reference sequence). The CDR3 runs 16 residues. The CDR3 DNA reads as TGTGCCACCAGCAGAGATCGAGCGGGGGGTCCCGGGGAGCTGTTTTTT. It translates to CATSRDRAGGPGELFF. Full variable domain (missing parts from reference TRBV15 and TRBJ2-2): DAMVIQNPRYQVTQFGKPVTLSCSQTLNHNVMYWYQQKSSQAPKLLFHYYDKDFNNEADTPDNFQSRRPNTSFCFLDIRSPGLGDTAMYLCATSRDRAGGPGELFFGEGSRLTVL.

The V call is TRBV20-1, the J call TRBJ2-4; 15 nucleotides agree with TRBD2. Germline-derived CDR1 and CDR2 are DFQATT and SNEGSKA (reference sequence). This CDR3 spans 18 amino acids. The V gene end was trimmed by 0 bases and the J gene end by 3 bases; junction bases not matched to a gene: 6. The chain's CDR3 is CSARDKGLAGGIKNIQYF. The CDR3 DNA follows: TGCAGTGCTAGAGATAAAGGACTAGCGGGGGGGATCAAAAACATTCAGTACTTC.

The gene calls are TRBV2 and TRBJ1-4; maybe TRBD1 (5 bases). V was pared by 6 bases and J by 3 bases, with 17 bases between. The CDR3 totals 16 residues. Germline CDR1 reads SNHLY; CDR2 reads FYNNEI. CDR3 protein: CASRMGQADPNEKLFF. Here the CDR3 DNA reads TGTGCCAGCAGAATGGGGCAGGCCGACCCTAATGAAAAACTGTTTTTT.

Here the CDR3 reads CASSLVGGGTYNEQFF. CDR3 bases: TGTGCCAGCAGCTTAGTGGGTGGGGGTACCTACAATGAGCAGTTCTTC. The genes are TRBV7-9 and TRBJ2-1; D tentatively reads TRBD1 or TRBD2 (5 bases each). CDR3 length: 16 residues. Trimming pared 1 base from V and 2 bases from J, leaving 12 bases between. Germline assignment: CDR1 SEHNR and CDR2 FQNEAQ (reference sequence).

Only a few counts were recorded for this clonotype. V is TRBV7-6 and J is TRBJ2-5; TRBD2 matches 10 bases. Germline CDR1 SGHVS, CDR2 FNYEAQ. CDR3 length: 20 residues. V shed 2 bases and J 7 bases; nucleotides not matched to a gene: 22. The CDR3 loop reads CASSLRTGAGGPLDGVTQYF. The DNA of the CDR3 is TGTGCCAGCAGCTTAAGGACAGGAGCGGGAGGGCCCCTCGATGGGGTGACCCAGTACTTC.

This clonotype was detected a few times. V usage is TRBV20-1 and J usage is TRBJ1-2; 10 bases agree with TRBD1. Germline trimming cut 0 bases from V and 2 bases from J; bases unmatched to any gene: 6. Germline CDR1 reads DFQATT; CDR2 reads SNEGSKA (reference sequence). The CDR3 runs 16 residues. The CDR3 spells CSARESGTGENYGYTF. The CDR3, as DNA: TGCAGTGCTAGAGAATCAGGGACAGGGGAGAACTATGGCTACACCTTC.

The chain couples TRBV9 to TRBJ2-1; 8 nucleotides agree with TRBD2. Losses at the gene ends were 0 bases for V and 7 bases for J; bases not matched to a gene: 6. The CDR3 is 15 residues long. Germline V gene sequence: CDR1 SGDLS, CDR2 YYNGEE. CDR3 coding DNA: TGTGCCAGCAGCGTAGCGGGAGGGCCGGGGAATGAGCAGTTCTTC. It encodes CASSVAGGPGNEQFF.

The sample holds many counts of this clonotype. The chain couples TRBV6-1 to TRBJ2-1; 8 nucleotides line up with TRBD1. This CDR3 has 14 amino acids. CDR1 is MNHNS and CDR2 is SASEGT in the germline V gene. Trimming cost V 9 bases and J 3 bases; bases outside gene matches: 7. CDR3 DNA sequence: TGTGCCAGTACACCAGGGGGCTTCTACAATGAGCAGTTCTTC. Translating gives CASTPGGFYNEQFF.

This clonotype was counted ten times or more. V gene TRBV12-3 or TRBV12-4 combines with J gene TRBJ2-1; 13 bases line up with TRBD2. The CDR3 runs 16 residues. Unmatched junction bases numbered 6, after V lost 4 bases and J lost 6 bases. For the CDR3, the DNA is TGTGCCAGCAGTTCTCCGGGACTAGCGGGACTCAATGAGCAGTTCTTC. It translates to CASSSPGLAGLNEQFF.

This clonotype was seen a handful of times. The V call is TRBV7-9, the J call TRBJ2-2; D gene unclear. Trimming cost V 7 bases and J 3 bases, with 12 bases left between them. From germline, CDR1 is SEHNR and CDR2 FQNEAQ (reference sequence). The CDR3 contains 14 residues. The CDR3 loop is CASIYNSDTGELFF. As DNA, the CDR3 is TGTGCCAGCATCTACAACAGTGACACCGGGGAGCTGTTTTTT.

This clonotype was found many times. The chain joins TRBV2 to TRBJ1-1; possible D gene TRBD1, 5 bases. The CDR3 extends over 12 amino acids. Deletions cut 8 bases from V and 4 bases from J, with 11 bases between. Germline V gene data show CDR1 as SNHLY and CDR2 as FYNNEI. As DNA, the CDR3 is TGTGCCAGCCGAGATGGGGGCACTGAAGCTTTCTTT. Residues: CASRDGGTEAFF. The full variable domain, with the rest looked up from reference TRBV2 and TRBJ1-1, is EPEVTQTPSHQVTQMGQEVILRCVPISNHLYFYWYRQILGQKVEFLVSFYNNEISEKSEIFDDQFSVERPDGSNFTLKIRSTKLEDSAMYFCASRDGGTEAFFGQGTRLTVV.

The V call is TRBV20-1, the J call TRBJ2-7; 9 bases align to TRBD2. CDR1 DFQATT and CDR2 SNEGSKA come from the germline V gene (reference sequence). With V trimmed by 3 bases and J by 2 bases, 8 bases remained unmatched. The length of the CDR3 is 15 residues. This CDR3 reads CSASVGSGGPYEQYF. The DNA of the CDR3 is TGCAGTGCTAGTGTTGGCAGCGGGGGGCCCTACGAGCAGTACTTC.

This clonotype came up many times. The rearrangement links TRBV20-1 to TRBJ1-2; weak D call: TRBD1 (5 bases). Germline CDR1 reads DFQATT; CDR2 reads SNEGSKA (reference sequence). V dropped 0 bases and J dropped 4 bases, with 12 bases sitting between them. This CDR3 is 14 amino acids long. The CDR3 nucleotides are TGCAGTGCTAGAGATCTTACACAGGTCTATGGCTACACCTTC. It codes for CSARDLTQVYGYTF.

The chain joins TRBV2 to TRBJ2-1, with 10 nucleotides matching TRBD2. Per germline, CDR1 SNHLY and CDR2 FYNNEI. The CDR3 is 15 amino acids. The junction had 3 bases not matched to a gene; V was cut back by 2 bases and J by 5 bases. The CDR3 region has the DNA TGTGCCAGCAGTGAAAGAGCGGGAGGGGACAATGAGCAGTTCTTC. Translating it yields CASSERAGGDNEQFF.

V and J are TRBV5-1 and TRBJ2-7; weak D call: TRBD1 (6 bases). Germline CDR1 is SGHRS and CDR2 is YFSETQ. The CDR3 covers 14 residues. The V end lost 0 bases, the J end lost 0 bases, and 7 bases lay between the germline ends. The CDR3 spells CASSLGQDSYEQYF. As DNA, the CDR3 is TGCGCCAGCAGCTTGGGACAGGACTCCTACGAGCAGTACTTC.

This clonotype has just a few counts. The chain uses TRBV4-1 and TRBJ2-7; TRBD2 is a possible D gene (5 bases). The germline V and J ends were trimmed by 1 base and 6 bases, with 19 bases remaining between them. CDR3 size: 16 residues. Germline V gene sequence: CDR1 MGHRA, CDR2 YSYEKL. The CDR3 region is CASSQVTGVPEVEQYF. CDR3 coding DNA: TGCGCCAGCAGCCAAGTAACCGGGGTTCCGGAGGTCGAGCAGTACTTC.

This sequence joins TRBV7-6 and TRBJ2-7; 8 bases are a match to TRBD2. The CDR3 totals 13 residues. V shed 6 bases, J shed 3 bases, and the junction held 4 bases outside the gene matches. Germline values: CDR1 SGHVS, CDR2 FNYEAQ. The CDR3 nucleotides are TGTGCCAGCAGTTATAGCGGGAACTACGAGCAGTACTTC. This translates into CASSYSGNYEQYF.

This clonotype was detected ten times or more. This chain links TRBV20-1 with TRBJ2-5; TRBD1 matches at 10 bases. This CDR3 contains 17 residues. J lost 4 bases, V lost 5 bases, and 16 bases had no gene match. Germline CDR1 and CDR2: DFQATT and SNEGSKA (reference sequence). Here the CDR3 reads CSAVASPGQGLGETQYF. Here the CDR3 DNA reads TGCAGTGCTGTAGCTTCGCCGGGACAGGGGTTAGGAGAGACCCAGTACTTC.

This clonotype was observed a few times. The rearrangement joins TRBV11-2 to TRBJ2-5; 9 nucleotides agree with TRBD2. Germline V gene sequence: CDR1 SGHAT, CDR2 FQNNGV. With V trimmed by 4 bases and J by 5 bases, 5 bases remained unmatched. The CDR3 length is 14 residues. CDR3 DNA sequence: TGTGCCAGCAGCTCTCTTGGGACTAGCGAGACCCAGTACTTC. It specifies CASSSLGTSETQYF.

J is TRBJ1-6 and V is TRBV5-8; weak D call: TRBD1 (5 bases). Trimming left V 4 bases short and J 7 bases short, with 15 bases between. The CDR3 covers 15 residues. CDR1 is SGHTS and CDR2 is YDEGEE in the germline V gene. CDR3 nucleotide sequence: TGTGCCAGCAGCCTGACTACAGGACCGAATTCACCCCTCCACTTT. As protein: CASSLTTGPNSPLHF.

V gene TRBV20-1 combines with J gene TRBJ1-4, with unresolved D. V was shortened by 0 bases and J by 0 bases, with 17 bases between the two germline ends. This CDR3 spans 18 amino acids. In germline, CDR1 is DFQATT, CDR2 SNEGSKA (reference sequence). CDR3 nucleotide sequence: TGCAGTGCTAGAGATCTGAGGGCAGGACTTGCAACTAATGAAAAACTGTTTTTT. Translating gives CSARDLRAGLATNEKLFF.